This is a list of T cell receptor beta chains from one sample in a study of Ad26.COV2.S vaccination and SARS-CoV-2 variants. Using immunoSEQ multiplex PCR, the repertoire was profiled, and TCRdb retains in-frame clones only, with some absent. The table lists more than 120,000 clones, 80% to 90% of them singletons. This specimen consisted of peripheral blood, obtained after recovery from COVID-19. These receptors all come from a human donor who had recovered from COVID-19. CDR3s include the opening cysteine and the closing phenylalanine or tryptophan. D genes are given only for firm matches. The size field is filled for only some rows; it gives once, few, many or a size class.

size: -; J: TRBJ2-7; D: -; V: TRBV25-1; CDR3: CAAKGENYEQYF; DNA: TGTGCCGCCAAAGGGGAAAACTACGAGCAGTACTTC
size: -; J: TRBJ2-7; D: TRBD1; V: TRBV28; CDR3: CASSQTTGEVNEQYF; DNA: TGTGCCAGCAGTCAGACGACAGGGGAGGTCAACGAGCAGTACTTC
size: -; J: TRBJ2-1; D: -; V: TRBV15; CDR3: CATSREGFNEQFF; DNA: TGTGCCACCAGCAGAGAAGGGTTCAATGAGCAGTTCTTC
size: -; J: TRBJ1-1; D: -; V: TRBV29-1; CDR3: CSGEGTPLNTEAFF; DNA: TGCAGCGGCGAAGGGACCCCTTTGAACACTGAAGCTTTCTTT
size: -; J: TRBJ2-2; D: -; V: TRBV7-6; CDR3: CASSQLPTGVNTGELFF; DNA: TGTGCCAGCAGCCAGTTACCGACGGGGGTCAACACCGGGGAGCTGTTTTTT
size: -; J: TRBJ2-7; D: -; V: TRBV6-2/TRBV6-3; CDR3: CASSYSKFGGHGSYEQYF; DNA: TGTGCCAGCAGTTACTCGAAGTTTGGGGGGCACGGCTCCTACGAGCAGTACTTC
size: -; J: TRBJ2-3; D: TRBD2; V: TRBV30; CDR3: CAWVTSGGGDTQYF; DNA: TGTGCCTGGGTTACTAGCGGGGGAGGCGATACGCAGTATTTT
size: -; J: TRBJ2-7; D: TRBD1; V: TRBV6-2/TRBV6-3; CDR3: CASSYPTGQGVAYEQYF; DNA: TGTGCCAGCAGTTACCCGACGGGACAGGGGGTAGCCTACGAGCAGTACTTC
size: -; J: TRBJ1-2; D: -; V: TRBV30; CDR3: CAWRGLNYGYTF; DNA: TGTGCCTGGAGGGGACTTAACTATGGCTACACCTTC
size: few; J: TRBJ2-5; D: -; V: TRBV7-2; CDR3: CASSLGGGRETQYF; DNA: TGTGCCAGCAGCTTAGGAGGGGGGCGGGAGACCCAGTACTTC
size: few; J: TRBJ2-2; D: -; V: TRBV19; CDR3: CASTPRRTDTGELFF; DNA: TGTGCCAGTACCCCCCGGCGAACTGACACCGGGGAGCTGTTTTTT
size: -; J: TRBJ2-1; D: TRBD1; V: TRBV30; CDR3: CARSRDRVGNEQFF; DNA: TGTGCCCGGTCTAGGGACAGGGTGGGCAATGAGCAGTTCTTC
size: -; J: TRBJ2-1; D: TRBD2; V: TRBV29-1; CDR3: CSVSGGYNEQFF; DNA: TGCAGCGTATCCGGGGGGTACAATGAGCAGTTCTTC
size: -; J: TRBJ2-1; D: -; V: TRBV28; CDR3: CASSFPPGYEQFF; DNA: TGTGCCAGCAGTTTCCCCCCCGGCTATGAGCAGTTCTTC
size: -; J: TRBJ2-7; D: TRBD1; V: TRBV5-4; CDR3: CASSLRDRPYEQYF; DNA: TGTGCCAGCAGCTTGAGGGACAGGCCCTACGAGCAGTACTTC
size: -; J: TRBJ1-2; D: -; V: TRBV2; CDR3: CASSEKVWGYTF; DNA: TGTGCCAGCAGTGAGAAGGTTTGGGGCTACACCTTC
size: -; J: TRBJ1-6; D: -; V: TRBV27; CDR3: CASSYQDNSPLHF; DNA: TGTGCCAGCAGTTATCAGGATAATTCACCCCTCCACTTT
size: -; J: TRBJ2-5; D: TRBD2; V: TRBV28; CDR3: CASSLPSGGGQETQYF; DNA: TGTGCCAGCAGTTTACCTAGCGGGGGAGGTCAAGAGACCCAGTACTTC
size: -; J: TRBJ1-2; D: -; V: TRBV6-5; CDR3: CASSSSPGTNGYTF; DNA: TGTGCCAGCAGCTCTTCCCCCGGGACTAACGGCTACACCTTC
size: once; J: TRBJ2-1; D: -; V: TRBV5-1; CDR3: CASSSNGRDYNEQFF; DNA: TGCGCCAGCAGCTCCAACGGGAGAGACTACAATGAGCAGTTCTTC
size: once; J: TRBJ2-1; D: -; V: TRBV27; CDR3: CASRGPGPRSSYNEQFF; DNA: TGTGCCAGCAGGGGACCGGGACCCCGAAGCTCCTACAATGAGCAGTTCTTC
size: -; J: TRBJ2-5; D: -; V: TRBV7-6; CDR3: CASSLLGGAAETQYF; DNA: TGTGCCAGCAGCTTACTGGGGGGCGCAGCGGAGACCCAGTACTTC
size: -; J: TRBJ2-5; D: -; V: TRBV6-6; CDR3: CASSYQRQGETQYF; DNA: TGTGCCAGCAGTTACCAGCGACAAGGGGAGACCCAGTACTTC
size: -; J: TRBJ2-4; D: -; V: TRBV30; CDR3: CAWSAGVAAKNIQYF; DNA: TGTGCCTGGAGTGCAGGGGTAGCAGCCAAAAACATTCAGTACTTC
size: -; J: TRBJ2-4; D: -; V: TRBV7-2; CDR3: CASSSTAKNIQYF; DNA: TGTGCCAGCAGCTCGACGGCCAAAAACATTCAGTACTTC
size: -; J: TRBJ2-5; D: -; V: TRBV7-2; CDR3: CASFPRAPPSQETQYF; DNA: TGTGCCAGCTTCCCCCGGGCCCCACCGTCCCAAGAGACCCAGTACTTC
size: -; J: TRBJ1-2; D: TRBD1; V: TRBV5-1; CDR3: CASSRLGTGGESYGYTF; DNA: TGCGCCAGCAGCCGTCTCGGGACAGGGGGGGAATCCTATGGCTACACCTTC
size: few; J: TRBJ1-6; D: TRBD1; V: TRBV7-2; CDR3: CASSPRDRGNSPLHF; DNA: TGTGCCAGCAGCCCTCGGGACAGGGGTAATTCACCCCTCCACTTT
size: -; J: TRBJ2-7; D: TRBD1; V: TRBV25-1; CDR3: CASSPGTDHGFSSYEQYF; DNA: TGTGCCAGCAGCCCCGGGACAGACCACGGGTTCAGCTCCTACGAGCAGTACTTC
size: -; J: TRBJ1-4; D: -; V: TRBV3-1/TRBV3-2; CDR3: CASRHREGDEKLFF; DNA: TGTGCCAGCAGACACAGGGAAGGCGATGAAAAACTGTTTTTT
size: -; J: TRBJ2-3; D: -; V: TRBV5-6; CDR3: CASSTTGVSDTQYF; DNA: TGTGCCAGCAGCACGACCGGGGTCTCAGATACGCAGTATTTT
size: -; J: TRBJ2-7; D: -; V: TRBV10-3; CDR3: CASRENYEQYF; DNA: TGTGCCTCGAGGGAGAACTACGAGCAGTACTTC
size: once; J: TRBJ1-2; D: TRBD1; V: TRBV5-6; CDR3: CASSLGYRGGYTF; DNA: TGTGCCAGCAGCTTGGGGTACAGGGGAGGCTACACCTTC
size: -; J: TRBJ2-7; D: -; V: TRBV5-1; CDR3: CASSFSGATYEQYF; DNA: TGCGCCAGCAGCTTTTCAGGGGCTACCTACGAGCAGTACTTC
size: once; J: TRBJ1-4; D: -; V: TRBV2; CDR3: CASSSGVREKLFF; DNA: TGTGCCAGCAGCTCAGGGGTGCGTGAAAAACTGTTTTTT
size: once; J: TRBJ1-6; D: -; V: TRBV15; CDR3: CATSRDWGGDSPLHF; DNA: TGTGCCACCAGCAGAGATTGGGGGGGTGATTCACCCCTCCACTTT
size: few; J: TRBJ1-1; D: -; V: TRBV5-4; CDR3: CASSLVGGRTEAFF; DNA: TGTGCCAGCAGCTTGGTGGGGGGCAGAACTGAAGCTTTCTTT
size: -; J: TRBJ1-2; D: -; V: TRBV5-5; CDR3: CASSAGTFLGYTF; DNA: TGTGCCAGCAGCGCCGGGACTTTCCTTGGCTACACCTTC
size: -; J: TRBJ1-1; D: -; V: TRBV28; CDR3: CASSYREAFF; DNA: TGTGCCAGCAGTTACAGAGAAGCTTTCTTT
size: -; J: TRBJ1-2; D: TRBD1; V: TRBV7-2; CDR3: CASSSRRQGAMDGYTF; DNA: TGTGCCAGCAGCTCGAGGCGACAGGGAGCAATGGATGGCTACACCTTC
size: -; J: TRBJ1-2; D: -; V: TRBV28; CDR3: CASSLLGQNYGYTF; DNA: TGTGCCAGCAGTTTATTAGGACAGAACTATGGCTACACCTTC
size: -; J: TRBJ2-1; D: TRBD2; V: TRBV19; CDR3: CASRVLAGDFNEQFF; DNA: TGTGCCAGTAGGGTACTAGCGGGCGACTTTAATGAGCAGTTCTTC
size: -; J: TRBJ2-7; D: -; V: TRBV10-3; CDR3: CAISDPRGGPYEQYF; DNA: TGTGCCATCAGTGACCCCAGGGGAGGGCCCTACGAGCAGTACTTC
size: -; J: TRBJ2-1; D: -; V: TRBV5-4; CDR3: CASSPKGNRVNEQFF; DNA: TGTGCCAGCAGCCCTAAAGGGAACAGGGTGAATGAGCAGTTCTTC
size: -; J: TRBJ2-1; D: TRBD1; V: TRBV27; CDR3: CASSSTDRGPNEQFF; DNA: TGTGCCAGCAGTTCCACCGACAGGGGGCCGAATGAGCAGTTCTTC
size: -; J: TRBJ1-1; D: TRBD1; V: TRBV30; CDR3: CAEGQGHMNTEAFF; DNA: TGTGCCGAGGGACAGGGGCACATGAACACTGAAGCTTTCTTT
size: -; J: TRBJ1-1; D: -; V: TRBV11-2; CDR3: CASSLERAEAFF; DNA: TGTGCCAGCAGCTTAGAACGGGCTGAAGCTTTCTTT
size: -; J: TRBJ1-4; D: TRBD1; V: TRBV6-8; CDR3: CASSWTGGHRTNEKLFF; DNA: TGTGCCAGCAGTTGGACAGGGGGCCATAGGACTAATGAAAAACTGTTTTTT
size: -; J: TRBJ1-1; D: -; V: TRBV19; CDR3: CASSPAAGGRNTEAFF; DNA: TGTGCCAGTAGTCCTGCGGCGGGGGGCAGGAACACTGAAGCTTTCTTT
size: -; J: TRBJ1-4; D: -; V: TRBV5-4; CDR3: CASHQGGTNEKLFF; DNA: TGTGCCAGCCACCAGGGCGGAACTAATGAAAAACTGTTTTTT
size: -; J: TRBJ2-5; D: TRBD2; V: TRBV7-9; CDR3: CASSLGQPGLAGQETQYF; DNA: TGTGCCAGCAGCTTAGGGCAACCGGGACTAGCGGGTCAAGAGACCCAGTACTTC
size: -; J: TRBJ1-1; D: -; V: TRBV18; CDR3: CASSPTTRAPGWNTEAFF; DNA: TGTGCCAGCTCACCCACGACCCGAGCTCCGGGGTGGAACACTGAAGCTTTCTTT